Below are 27 T cell receptor beta chains sequenced from a single sample in a study of Ad26.COV2.S vaccination and SARS-CoV-2 variants (dated by TCRdb to the early 2020s). Libraries were constructed by the immunoSEQ multiplex PCR assay. The immuneACCESS repertoire file appears here via TCRdb, limited to in-frame rearrangements. These files lack a portion of the clones; in checked studies, under half of the deficit traces to unresolved V genes, and the cause of the others is not known. This sample holds 350,000 to 500,000 clones; 90% were observed only once. The ten largest clones capture approximately 4.3% of the sample. Interpreted using the paper, the treatment or condition label stands for: some 20 received Ad26.COV2.S at low or high dose, single or two shots; 5 received placebo; per-sample allocation not given. For vaccine and placebo recipients, repertoires were sequenced using samples collected on day 63 after the first injection.

The material sequenced was peripheral blood, taken in a trial of Ad26.COV2.S vaccine versus placebo. These receptors came from a person between 18 and 59 years old who received the Ad26.COV2.S COVID-19 vaccine or a placebo.

The chain recombines TRBV18 with TRBJ2-1, with a tentative D call TRBD2 (6 bases). Between the trimmed V and J ends, which lost 5 bases and 6 bases, there was a span of 11 bases. The CDR3 runs to 13 residues. Germline loops: CDR1 KGHSH, CDR2 LQKENI. CDR3 region: CASSWTGANEQFF. The CDR3 DNA reads TGTGCCAGCTCATGGACGGGAGCCAATGAGCAGTTCTTC.

V usage is TRBV21-1 and J usage is TRBJ1-5. TRBV21-1 has pseudogene status. The CDR3 sequence is 15 residues long. CDR3 coding DNA: TGTGCCAGCAACCCCGGGAACACCCTCCAAAAGCCCCAGCATTTT. Its protein is CASNPGNTLQKPQHF.

The chain links TRBV11-3 to TRBJ2-1; TRBD1 might be the D (6 bases). The germline gives CDR1 SGHNT, CDR2 YENEEA. Trimming took off 5 bases at V and 5 bases at J, with 16 bases between the two ends. This CDR3 contains 15 residues. The CDR3 region has the DNA TGTGCCAGCAGCCCCTCAGGGGAGTACCACAATGAGCAGTTCTTC. Its protein is CASSPSGEYHNEQFF.

Turning to this clone: The same CDR3 also results from other DNA sequences found in this sample. The V gene is TRBV9, the J gene TRBJ2-5, with a weak D call TRBD2 (6 bases). Germline V lookup: CDR1 SGDLS, CDR2 YYNGEE. The CDR3 has 14 residues. The V and J ends lost 3 bases and 2 bases respectively, with 11 bases between them. This chain's CDR3 is CASSATGTQETQYF. The DNA of the CDR3 is TGTGCCAGCAGCGCGACCGGGACTCAAGAGACCCAGTACTTC.

V usage is TRBV21-1 and J usage is TRBJ2-3; the table's D call TRBD2 went unverified against the DNA. TRBV21-1 is a documented pseudogene. The CDR3 is made up of 18 amino acids. DNA of the CDR3: TGTGCCAGCAGCAAAGACCCCGGACTAGCGCCTTACACAGATACGCAGTATTTT. This encodes CASSKDPGLAPYTDTQYF.

The CDR3 reads CASSPLSRDGGYEQYF. CDR3 in DNA: TGCGCCAGCAGCCCGCTTAGCCGGGATGGAGGGTACGAGCAGTACTTC. The chain couples TRBV4-1 to TRBJ2-7, with a tentative D call TRBD2 (6 bases). The CDR3 has 16 amino acids. V was cut by 4 bases and J by 4 bases, with 20 bases left in between. CDR1 is MGHRA and CDR2 is YSYEKL in the germline V gene.

The V and J genes are TRBV28 and TRBJ2-6, with D unclear. Trimming took off 7 bases at V and 0 bases at J, with 10 bases between the two ends. CDR3 size: 15 residues. Germline CDR1 and CDR2: MDHEN and SYDVKM. DNA of the CDR3: TGTGCCAGCATAAGAAGTCTCTCTGGGGCCAACGTCCTGACTTTC. Residues: CASIRSLSGANVLTF. Full variable domain (rest looked up from reference TRBV28 and TRBJ2-6): DVKVTQSSRYLVKRTGEKVFLECVQDMDHENMFWYRQDPGLGLRLIYFSYDVKMKEKGDIPEGYSVSREKKERFSLILESASTNQTSMYLCASIRSLSGANVLTFGAGSRLTVL.

This rearrangement joins TRBV7-6 to TRBJ2-3, with D unresolved. Looked up from germline, CDR1 is SGHVS and CDR2 is FNYEAQ. Trimming left V 2 bases short and J 3 bases short, with 6 bases between. CDR3 length: 13 residues. In nucleotides, the CDR3 is TGTGCCAGCAGCTTACAGACAACAGATACGCAGTATTTT. The encoded protein is CASSLQTTDTQYF.

The chain uses TRBV7-8 and TRBJ2-7; unclear D gene. CDR1 and CDR2 (germline): SGHVS, FQNEAQ. CDR3 length: 13 residues. The ends were cut back, 0 bases at V and 3 bases at J, with 6 bases in the middle. This chain's CDR3 is CASSLAGFYEQYF. In DNA, the CDR3 is TGTGCCAGCAGCTTAGCGGGTTTCTACGAGCAGTACTTC.

This chain links TRBV5-5 with TRBJ2-5, with 10 nucleotides matching TRBD1. V lost 4 bases and J lost 5; bases outside the gene matches: 11. CDR1 is SGHKS, CDR2 YYEKEE, per germline (reference sequence). The CDR3 has 16 amino acids. CDR3 sequence reads: CASSAHRTGGVETQYF. The CDR3 nucleotides are TGTGCCAGCAGCGCACATCGGACAGGGGGTGTGGAGACCCAGTACTTC.

The V gene is TRBV20-1, the J gene TRBJ1-5, with 9 positions matching TRBD1. The CDR3 is 17 residues long. Germline assignment: CDR1 DFQATT and CDR2 SNEGSKA (reference sequence). V lost 3 bases and J lost 2; bases outside the gene matches: 11. The DNA for the CDR3 is TGCAGTGCTAGTAGTAGGGGACAGGGAGTCGGCAATCAGCCCCAGCATTTT. Protein: CSASSRGQGVGNQPQHF.

This chain links TRBV11-2 with TRBJ2-7; 15 bases match TRBD2. The CDR3 is made up of 16 amino acids. Looked up from germline, CDR1 is SGHAT and CDR2 is FQNNGV. The trim removed 6 bases at V and 1 base at J, leaving 4 bases unmatched. This CDR3 is CASRTGTSGRSYEQYF. The CDR3 region has the DNA TGTGCCAGCAGAACCGGGACTAGCGGGAGGTCCTACGAGCAGTACTTC. Together with reference TRBV11-2 and TRBJ2-7, the CDR3 gives the full variable domain: EAGVAQSPRYKIIEKRQSVAFWCNPISGHATLYWYQQILGQGPKLLIQFQNNGVVDDSQLPKDRFSAERLKGVDSTLKIQPAKLEDSAVYLCASRTGTSGRSYEQYFGPGTRLTVT.

V gene TRBV10-3 combines with J gene TRBJ2-3, with unresolved D. Germline V gene data show CDR1 as ENHRY and CDR2 as SYGVKD. The V and J ends lost 6 bases and 2 bases respectively, with 9 bases between them. The CDR3 is made up of 13 amino acids. The CDR3 coding sequence is TGTGCCATCAGGGGTCCAGTCACAGATACGCAGTATTTT. Its protein product is CAIRGPVTDTQYF.

V is TRBV10-1 and J is TRBJ1-5; TRBD1 agrees at 8 bases. This CDR3 spans 13 amino acids. After removal of 10 bases from V and 7 bases from J, the junction contained 9 bases not matched to a gene. CDR1 is WNHNN and CDR2 is SYGVQD in the germline V gene (reference sequence). CDR3 DNA sequence: TGCGCCACCCATAGACAGGGGTGGCAGCCCCAGCATTTT. This translates into CATHRQGWQPQHF.

This sequence joins TRBV19 and TRBJ1-3; no clear D gene. CDR3 length: 19 amino acids. V shed 2 bases and J shed 1 base, with 21 bases lying between them. The V gene's germline CDR1 is LNHDA and CDR2 SQIVND (reference sequence). CDR3 sequence: CASSILRKRQPDSGNTIYF. As DNA, the CDR3 is TGTGCCAGTAGTATACTTAGAAAGCGCCAGCCTGATTCTGGAAACACCATATATTTT.

V and J are TRBV3-1 (or the pseudogene TRBV3-2) and TRBJ2-2; TRBD2 agrees at 10 bases. J was trimmed by 6 bases and V by 0 bases; bases with no gene match: 10. This CDR3 is 18 amino acids long. Germline CDR1 LGHDT, CDR2 YNNKEL (reference sequence). The CDR3 region is CASSQEGSGRAGAGELFF. In DNA, the CDR3 is TGTGCCAGCAGCCAAGAGGGGAGCGGGAGGGCCGGTGCCGGGGAGCTGTTTTTT.

The rearrangement uses TRBV10-3 and TRBJ2-7, with a tentative D call TRBD2 (6 bases). V was shortened by 1 base and J by 1 base, with 11 bases between the two germline ends. The CDR3 covers 15 residues. Looked up from germline, CDR1 is ENHRY and CDR2 is SYGVKD. The CDR3: CAISELGLISYEQYF. CDR3 nucleotide sequence: TGTGCCATCAGTGAGTTGGGACTGATATCCTACGAGCAGTACTTC.

V and J are TRBV7-6 and TRBJ2-1; 9 positions agree with TRBD2. The CDR3 contains 17 residues. V gave up 0 bases and J gave up 6 bases; unmatched junction bases: 9. Germline values: CDR1 SGHVS, CDR2 FNYEAQ. The CDR3, as DNA: TGTGCCAGCAGCTTAGCGCTAGGGACTAGCTCAAGCAATGAGCAGTTCTTC. Protein product: CASSLALGTSSSNEQFF.

The rearrangement uses TRBV20-1 and TRBJ2-7; the match to TRBD2 covers 7 bases. V shed 3 bases, J shed 3 bases, and the junction held 8 bases outside the gene matches. There are 14 residues in the CDR3. The V gene's germline CDR1 is DFQATT and CDR2 SNEGSKA (reference sequence). This CDR3 reads CSASEAGVVYEQYF. The CDR3 nucleotides are TGCAGTGCTAGTGAGGCGGGGGTTGTCTACGAGCAGTACTTC.

The rearrangement joins TRBV29-1 to TRBJ2-3; D ambiguous. Germline CDR1 reads SQVTM; CDR2 reads ANQGSEA. Trimming took off 0 bases at V and 2 bases at J, with 15 bases between the two ends. CDR3 length: 16 residues. The CDR3 spells CSVEDLGESNTDTQYF. The DNA of the CDR3 is TGCAGCGTTGAAGATCTTGGGGAATCGAACACAGATACGCAGTATTTT.

Worth noting for this clone: At the DNA level, this CDR3 is encoded by other sequences in the same sample as well. V is TRBV12-3 or TRBV12-4 and J is TRBJ2-5; no reliable D call. Trimming left V 3 bases short and J 5 bases short, with 4 bases between. The CDR3 runs 11 residues. CDR3 nucleotide sequence: TGTGCCAGCAGTTTGAAGGAGACCCAGTACTTC. Translation gives CASSLKETQYF.

This chain uses TRBV7-8 with TRBJ2-5; possible D gene TRBD1, 6 bases. Trimming took off 1 base at V and 5 bases at J, with 11 bases between the two ends. The CDR3 extends over 14 amino acids. Germline values: CDR1 SGHVS, CDR2 FQNEAQ. The CDR3 region has the DNA TGTGCCAGCAGCTTAGAAGGGGGTCGGGAGACCCAGTACTTC. Its protein is CASSLEGGRETQYF.

This sequence joins TRBV3-1 (or the pseudogene TRBV3-2) and TRBJ2-7; D is uncertain. The CDR3 sequence is 12 residues long. Trimming removed 0 bases at V and 7 bases at J, with 7 bases between. Germline CDR1 LGHDT, CDR2 YNNKEL (reference sequence). As DNA, the CDR3 is TGTGCCAGCAGCCAAGACGTGGGTGAGCAGTACTTC. Translating it yields CASSQDVGEQYF.

The chain combines TRBV19 with TRBJ2-1; a possible D gene is TRBD2 (6 bases). CDR3 length: 16 amino acids. V was trimmed by 3 bases and J by 4 bases, leaving 16 bases between them. In germline, CDR1 is LNHDA, CDR2 SQIVND (reference sequence). CDR3 loop: CASSIQGSSVYNEQFF. The CDR3 DNA follows: TGTGCCAGTAGTATTCAGGGATCTAGCGTATACAATGAGCAGTTCTTC.

CDR3 sequence: CASSSSSNTEAFF. DNA for the CDR3: TGTGCCAGCAGTTCATCTAGCAACACTGAAGCTTTCTTT. This chain joins TRBV6-5 and TRBJ1-1; no firm D call. CDR1 and CDR2 (germline): MNHEY, SVGAGI. This CDR3 spans 13 amino acids. V was trimmed by 4 bases and J by 2 bases, leaving 8 bases between them.

The chain employs TRBV7-6 and TRBJ2-7; 8 bases match TRBD2. The CDR3 loop spans 14 amino acids. Looked up from germline, CDR1 is SGHVS and CDR2 is FNYEAQ. V shed 2 bases and J 2 bases; nucleotides not matched to a gene: 2. CDR3 protein: CASSLSAGAYEQYF. In DNA form, the CDR3 reads TGTGCCAGCAGCTTATCAGCGGGAGCCTACGAGCAGTACTTC.

The chain is built from TRBV7-2 and TRBJ2-5; TRBD2 is a possible D gene (6 bases). Germline CDR1 is SGHTA and CDR2 is FQGNSA. With 1 base removed from V and 6 bases from J, the gap between germline ends came to 15 bases. The CDR3 is 15 amino acids. The chain's CDR3 is CASSLDAGPFQTQYF. In nucleotides, the CDR3 is TGTGCCAGCAGCTTAGACGCGGGACCCTTTCAGACCCAGTACTTC. The full variable domain, completed using reference TRBV7-2 and TRBJ2-5, is GAGVSQSPSNKVTEKGKDVELRCDPISGHTALYWYRQSLGQGLEFLIYFQGNSAPDKSGLPSDRFSAERTGGSVSTLTIQRTQQEDSAVYLCASSLDAGPFQTQYFGPGTRLLVL.